These 17 T cell receptor beta chains were sequenced from one sample in a study of cytomegalovirus exposure and HLA in healthy donors. Both 60 Vbeta primers and 13 Jbeta primers went into the PCR. The table came from immunoSEQ multiplex PCR; TCRdb's copy has only in-frame clones and leaves some out. The table lists just over 80,000 clones, with around 1.1% in the top ten. Sequencing was done on a sample of PBMCs. These receptors were obtained from a woman younger than 45 in good health and CMV-seronegative.

CDR3 protein: CASSIDGRVNQPQHF. In DNA, the CDR3 is TGTGCCAGTAGTATAGATGGGCGAGTCAATCAGCCCCAGCATTTT. The chain has TRBV19 and TRBJ1-5; no clear D gene. V was clipped by 0 bases and J by 3 bases, with 9 bases between them. Germline values: CDR1 LNHDA, CDR2 SQIVND (reference sequence). The CDR3 has 15 residues. Filled out from reference TRBV19 and TRBJ1-5, the complete variable domain reads DGGITQSPKYLFRKEGQNVTLSCEQNLNHDAMYWYRQDPGQGLRLIYYSQIVNDFQKGDIAEGYSVSREKKESFPLTVTSAQKNPTAFYLCASSIDGRVNQPQHFGDGTRLSIL.

The J gene is TRBJ1-1, the V gene TRBV7-6; D unclear. The CDR3 contains 13 residues. V lost 0 bases and J 0 bases, leaving 2 bases between the germline ends. The germline CDR1 and CDR2 sequences are SGHVS and FNYEAQ. The CDR3 loop is CASSLAMNTEAFF. Written as DNA, the CDR3 is TGTGCCAGCAGCTTAGCCATGAACACTGAAGCTTTCTTT. The whole variable domain, filled in from reference TRBV7-6 and TRBJ1-1, reads GAGVSQSPRYKVTKRGQDVALRCDPISGHVSLYWYRQALGQGPEFLTYFNYEAQQDKSGLPNDRFSAERPEGSISTLTIQRTEQRDSAMYRCASSLAMNTEAFFGQGTRLTVV.

This chain links TRBV30 with TRBJ2-5, with TRBD1 matching over 10 bases. The J call could be wrong; TRBJ2-7 is a better fit for the DNA end. This CDR3 has 14 residues. Germline lookup yields CDR1 GTSNPN and CDR2 SVGIG (reference sequence). DNA of the CDR3: TGTGCCACTCTAACAGGGACAGGGGCCGACGAGCAGTACTTC. It is translated as CATLTGTGADEQYF.

The chain uses TRBV6-1 and TRBJ1-4; D is possibly TRBD1 (5 bases). This CDR3 has 18 amino acids. V shed 5 bases and J shed 3 bases, with 22 bases lying between them. Germline V gives CDR1 MNHNS, CDR2 SASEGT. CDR3 protein: CASSQVAIGALANEKLFF. The CDR3 region has the DNA TGTGCCAGCAGTCAAGTGGCAATAGGGGCGCTTGCTAATGAAAAACTGTTTTTT.

The chain is built from TRBV10-3 and TRBJ2-7; 9 positions match TRBD1. The CDR3 runs 15 residues. V was pared by 2 bases and J by 2 bases, with 4 bases of the junction left unmatched. Germline V lookup: CDR1 ENHRY, CDR2 SYGVKD. The chain's CDR3 is CAISEQDRGPYEQYF. CDR3 bases: TGTGCCATCAGTGAGCAGGACAGGGGCCCCTACGAGCAGTACTTC.

The genes are TRBV30 and TRBJ1-5, with D perhaps matching TRBD1 (5 bases). CDR1 is GTSNPN and CDR2 is SVGIG in the germline V gene (reference sequence). V dropped 5 bases and J dropped 3 bases, with 11 bases sitting between them. The CDR3 extends over 13 amino acids. The chain's CDR3 is CAWRGGANQPQHF. The DNA of the CDR3 is TGTGCCTGGCGGGGAGGGGCCAATCAGCCCCAGCATTTT. Complete variable domain (other parts from reference TRBV30 and TRBJ1-5): SQTIHQWPATLVQPVGSPLSLECTVEGTSNPNLYWYRQAAGRGLQLLFYSVGIGQISSEVPQNLSASRPQDRQFILSSKKLLLSDSGFYLCAWRGGANQPQHFGDGTRLSIL.

The gene calls are TRBV30 and TRBJ1-1; D is possibly TRBD1 (5 bases). Germline CDR1 and CDR2: GTSNPN and SVGIG (reference sequence). The CDR3 is made up of 15 amino acids. Deletions cut 1 base from V and 2 bases from J, with 14 bases between. CDR3 bases: TGTGCCTGGAGTGCGTCGGGACTCGTAAACACTGAAGCTTTCTTT. Protein product: CAWSASGLVNTEAFF. Complete variable domain (other parts from reference TRBV30 and TRBJ1-1): SQTIHQWPATLVQPVGSPLSLECTVEGTSNPNLYWYRQAAGRGLQLLFYSVGIGQISSEVPQNLSASRPQDRQFILSSKKLLLSDSGFYLCAWSASGLVNTEAFFGQGTRLTVV.

The rearrangement joins TRBV6-1 to TRBJ2-6; D is perhaps TRBD2 (6 bases). CDR1 is MNHNS and CDR2 is SASEGT in the germline V gene. With 3 bases removed from V and 2 bases from J, the gap between germline ends came to 8 bases. The CDR3 contains 15 residues. The CDR3 loop is CASSDRRAGANVLTF. CDR3 nucleotide sequence: TGTGCCAGCAGTGATCGGAGGGCTGGGGCCAACGTCCTGACTTTC.

V is TRBV5-4 and J is TRBJ2-5, with TRBD2 identical over 7 bases. Per germline, CDR1 SGHNT and CDR2 YYREEE (reference sequence). This CDR3 is 14 amino acids long. V was pared by 4 bases and J by 2 bases, with 5 bases of the junction left unmatched. The CDR3 reads CASSPGGGQETQYF. The CDR3 coding sequence is TGTGCCAGCAGCCCTGGGGGGGGTCAAGAGACCCAGTACTTC.

The rearrangement links TRBV4-1 to TRBJ2-7; D gene unclear. Germline V gives CDR1 MGHRA, CDR2 YSYEKL. CDR3 length equals 13 residues. V gave up 1 base and J gave up 2 bases, with 6 bases separating them. CDR3 nucleotide sequence: TGCGCCAGCAGCCAAGTTCCAGCCTACGAGCAGTACTTC. It codes for CASSQVPAYEQYF.

V and J are TRBV18 and TRBJ1-5; 8 bases are a match to TRBD1. Germline V lookup: CDR1 KGHSH, CDR2 LQKENI. There are 15 residues in the CDR3. The junction had 3 bases not matched to a gene; V was cut back by 1 base and J by 4 bases. In DNA, the CDR3 is TGTGCCAGCTCACCACAAACAGGGGGGAATCAGCCCCAGCATTTT. It is translated as CASSPQTGGNQPQHF.

On this clone itself: The sample carries other DNA sequences with the same CDR3. V is TRBV11-3 and J is TRBJ1-1; D remains unclear. The germline V gene encodes CDR1 SGHNT and CDR2 YENEEA. The CDR3 runs to 13 residues. Trimming left V 3 bases short and J 2 bases short, with 7 bases between. The CDR3: CASSFSGNTEAFF. The CDR3 DNA sequence: TGTGCCAGCAGCTTTTCAGGAAACACTGAAGCTTTCTTT.

V and J are TRBV30 and TRBJ1-1; no firm D call. The CDR3 length is 14 residues. Trimming stripped 4 bases from V and 0 bases from J, with 12 bases between. Germline-derived CDR1 and CDR2 are GTSNPN and SVGIG (reference sequence). CDR3 region: CAWNWRAVNTEAFF. CDR3 nucleotide sequence: TGTGCCTGGAATTGGAGGGCCGTGAACACTGAAGCTTTCTTT.

The chain joins TRBV5-1 to TRBJ2-1; D unclear. Germline CDR1 and CDR2: SGHRS and YFSETQ. The CDR3 is made up of 15 amino acids. V shed 4 bases and J shed 2 bases, with 13 bases lying between them. The CDR3 coding sequence is TGCGCCAGCAGCGCTACAGTGGTGACCTACAATGAGCAGTTCTTC. This gives the protein CASSATVVTYNEQFF.

This sequence joins TRBV27 and TRBJ2-7; 7 bases map to TRBD1. V was clipped by 6 bases and J by 2 bases; unmatched bases: 4. CDR3 length: 13 amino acids. CDR1 is MNHEY and CDR2 is SMNVEV in the germline V gene (reference sequence). CDR3 sequence reads: CASRSTGTYEQYF. The CDR3 DNA sequence: TGTGCCAGCAGGTCGACAGGGACCTACGAGCAGTACTTC.

The chain links TRBV5-1 to TRBJ1-2, with D possibly matching TRBD1 (5 bases). The ends were cut back, 3 bases at V and 6 bases at J, with 15 bases in the middle. This CDR3 spans 14 amino acids. Germline V gene lookup returns CDR1 SGHRS and CDR2 YFSETQ. The CDR3 nucleotides are TGCGCCAGCAGCTCCCCGTACAAAGGGGATGGCTACACCTTC. Amino acid sequence: CASSSPYKGDGYTF.

The chain employs TRBV7-8 and TRBJ1-5; possible D gene TRBD1, 5 bases. The CDR3 spans 14 residues. Germline V gives CDR1 SGHVS, CDR2 FQNEAQ. The V end lost 1 base, the J end lost 2 bases, and 6 bases lay between the germline ends. The CDR3 spells CASSLGQRNQPQHF. CDR3 coding DNA: TGTGCCAGCAGCTTAGGACAGCGCAATCAGCCCCAGCATTTT.